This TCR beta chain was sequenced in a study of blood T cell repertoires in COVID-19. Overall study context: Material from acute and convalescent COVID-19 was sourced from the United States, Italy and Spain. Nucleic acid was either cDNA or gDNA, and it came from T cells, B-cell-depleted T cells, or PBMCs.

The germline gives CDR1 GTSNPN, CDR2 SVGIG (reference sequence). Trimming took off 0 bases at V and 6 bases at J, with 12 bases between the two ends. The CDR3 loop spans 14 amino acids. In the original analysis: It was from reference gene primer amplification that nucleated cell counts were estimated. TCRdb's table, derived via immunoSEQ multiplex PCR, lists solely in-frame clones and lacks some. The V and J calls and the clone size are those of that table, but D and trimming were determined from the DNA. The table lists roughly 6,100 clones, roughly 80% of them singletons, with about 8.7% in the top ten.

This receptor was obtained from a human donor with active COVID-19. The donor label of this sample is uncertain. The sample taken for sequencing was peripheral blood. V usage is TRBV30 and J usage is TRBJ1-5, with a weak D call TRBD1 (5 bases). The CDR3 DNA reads TGTGCCTGGAGTGTCTCCCAGGGCATTCAGCCCCAGCATTTT. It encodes CAWSVSQGIQPQHF.